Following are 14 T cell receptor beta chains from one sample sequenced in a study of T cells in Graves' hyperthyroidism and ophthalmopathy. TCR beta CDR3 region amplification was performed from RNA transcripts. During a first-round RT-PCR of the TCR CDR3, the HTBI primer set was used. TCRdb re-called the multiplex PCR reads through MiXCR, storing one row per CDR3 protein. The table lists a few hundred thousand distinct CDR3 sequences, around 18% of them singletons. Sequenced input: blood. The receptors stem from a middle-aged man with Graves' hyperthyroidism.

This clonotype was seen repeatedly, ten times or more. The CDR3 spells CSARSPTGLNTEAFF. The CDR3 coding sequence is TGCAGTGCCCGATCACCCACAGGGTTGAACACTGAAGCTTTCTTT. The rearrangement links TRBV20-1 to TRBJ1-1, with D tentatively TRBD1 (6 bases). The length of the CDR3 is 15 residues. Per the germline V gene, CDR1 is DFQATT and CDR2 is SNEGSKA (reference sequence). Between the trimmed V and J ends, which lost 6 bases and 0 bases, there was a span of 17 bases.

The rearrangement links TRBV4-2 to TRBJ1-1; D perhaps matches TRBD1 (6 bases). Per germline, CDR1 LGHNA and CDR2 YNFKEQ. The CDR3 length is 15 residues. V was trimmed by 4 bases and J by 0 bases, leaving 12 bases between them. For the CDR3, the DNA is TGTGCCAGCAGCCGCCGTCAGGGGATGAACACTGAAGCTTTCTTT. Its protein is CASSRRQGMNTEAFF.

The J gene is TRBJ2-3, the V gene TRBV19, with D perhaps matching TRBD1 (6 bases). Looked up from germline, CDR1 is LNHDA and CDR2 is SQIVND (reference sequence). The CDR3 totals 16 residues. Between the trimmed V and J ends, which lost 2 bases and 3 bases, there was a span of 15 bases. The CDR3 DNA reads TGTGCCAGTAGTATAAAAAGGGCAGGGGATACAGATACGCAGTATTTT. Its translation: CASSIKRAGDTDTQYF.

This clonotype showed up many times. DNA of the CDR3: TGTGCCAGCAGTTTATTAGGGGGGGGCTACACCTTC. Its protein is CASSLLGGGYTF. The chain is built from TRBV12-3 or TRBV12-4 and TRBJ1-2, with TRBD1 as a possible D gene (6 bases). V was clipped by 2 bases and J by 8 bases, with 9 bases between them. This CDR3 has 12 residues.

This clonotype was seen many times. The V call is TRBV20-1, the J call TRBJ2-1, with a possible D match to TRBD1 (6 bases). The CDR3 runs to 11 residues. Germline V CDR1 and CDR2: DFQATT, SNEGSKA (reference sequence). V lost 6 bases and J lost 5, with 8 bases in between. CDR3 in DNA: TGCAGTGCCAGGACAGACAATGAGCAGTTCTTC. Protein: CSARTDNEQFF.

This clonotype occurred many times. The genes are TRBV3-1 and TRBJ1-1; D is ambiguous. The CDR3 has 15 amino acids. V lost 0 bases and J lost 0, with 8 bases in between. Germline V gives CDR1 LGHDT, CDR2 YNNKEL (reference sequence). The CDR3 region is CASSQEPFLNTEAFF. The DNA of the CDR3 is TGTGCCAGCAGCCAAGAACCCTTCTTGAACACTGAAGCTTTCTTT.

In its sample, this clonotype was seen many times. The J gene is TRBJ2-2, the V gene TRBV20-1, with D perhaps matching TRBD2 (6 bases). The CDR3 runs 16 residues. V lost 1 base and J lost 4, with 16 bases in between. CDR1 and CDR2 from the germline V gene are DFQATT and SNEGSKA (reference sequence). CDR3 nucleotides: TGCAGTGCTAGAGGCACGCTAGCGAGTTCCACCGGGGAGCTGTTTTTT. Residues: CSARGTLASSTGELFF.

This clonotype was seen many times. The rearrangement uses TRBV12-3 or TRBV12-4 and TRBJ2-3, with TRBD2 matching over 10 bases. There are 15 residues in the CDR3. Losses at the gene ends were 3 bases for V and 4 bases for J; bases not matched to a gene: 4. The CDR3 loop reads CASSFLAGVSDTQYF. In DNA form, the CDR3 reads TGTGCCAGCAGTTTCCTAGCGGGGGTATCAGATACGCAGTATTTT.

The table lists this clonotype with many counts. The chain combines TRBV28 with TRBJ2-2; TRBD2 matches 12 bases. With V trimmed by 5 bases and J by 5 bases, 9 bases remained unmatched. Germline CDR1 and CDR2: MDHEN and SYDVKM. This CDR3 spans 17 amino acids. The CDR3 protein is CASSRLAGVDRTGELFF. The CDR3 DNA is TGTGCCAGCAGTCGACTAGCGGGGGTGGATCGGACCGGGGAGCTGTTTTTT. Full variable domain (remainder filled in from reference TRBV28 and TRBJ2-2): DVKVTQSSRYLVKRTGEKVFLECVQDMDHENMFWYRQDPGLGLRLIYFSYDVKMKEKGDIPEGYSVSREKKERFSLILESASTNQTSMYLCASSRLAGVDRTGELFFGEGSRLTVL.

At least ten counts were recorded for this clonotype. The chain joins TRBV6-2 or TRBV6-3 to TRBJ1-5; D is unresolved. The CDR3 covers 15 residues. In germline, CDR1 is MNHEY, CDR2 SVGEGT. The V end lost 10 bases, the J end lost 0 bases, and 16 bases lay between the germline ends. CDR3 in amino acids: CATRNTFYSNQPQHF. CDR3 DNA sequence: TGTGCCACCAGAAACACCTTTTATAGCAATCAGCCCCAGCATTTT.

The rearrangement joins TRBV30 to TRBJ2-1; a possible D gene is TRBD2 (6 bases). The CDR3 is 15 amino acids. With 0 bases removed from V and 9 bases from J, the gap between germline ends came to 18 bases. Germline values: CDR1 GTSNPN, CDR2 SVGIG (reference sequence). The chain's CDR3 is CAWSVIGGDYGEQFF. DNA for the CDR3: TGTGCCTGGAGTGTTATCGGGGGAGACTATGGTGAGCAGTTCTTC. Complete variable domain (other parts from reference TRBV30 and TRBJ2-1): SQTIHQWPATLVQPVGSPLSLECTVEGTSNPNLYWYRQAAGRGLQLLFYSVGIGQISSEVPQNLSASRPQDRQFILSSKKLLLSDSGFYLCAWSVIGGDYGEQFFGPGTRLTVL.

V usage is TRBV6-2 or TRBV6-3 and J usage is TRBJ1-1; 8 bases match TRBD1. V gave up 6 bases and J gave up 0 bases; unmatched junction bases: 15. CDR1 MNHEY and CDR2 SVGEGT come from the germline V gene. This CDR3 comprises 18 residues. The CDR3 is CASSFNLGTGYMNTEAFF. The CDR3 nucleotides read TGTGCCAGCAGCTTCAACCTCGGGACAGGTTACATGAACACTGAAGCTTTCTTT.

The CDR3 DNA is TGTGCCCTCTTGTCACCGCCATACAATGAGCAGTTCTTC. Protein: CALLSPPYNEQFF. The chain carries TRBV30 and TRBJ2-1; D is uncertain. CDR1 GTSNPN and CDR2 SVGIG come from the germline V gene (reference sequence). The CDR3 is made up of 13 amino acids. V lost 8 bases and J 4 bases, leaving 15 bases between the germline ends.

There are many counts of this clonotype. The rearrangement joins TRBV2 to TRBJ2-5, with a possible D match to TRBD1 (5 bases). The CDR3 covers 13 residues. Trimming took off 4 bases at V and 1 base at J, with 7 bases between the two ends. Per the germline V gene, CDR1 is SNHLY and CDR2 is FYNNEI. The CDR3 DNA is TGTGCCAGCAGTGTGGACATCCAAGAGACCCAGTACTTC. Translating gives CASSVDIQETQYF.